This is a list of T cell receptor beta chains from one sample in a study of breast tumors, draining lymph nodes, adjacent tissues. TCRdb re-analysed the multiplex PCR reads in MiXCR, keeping a single row per CDR3 protein. In the table there are approximately 100,000 distinct CDR3 sequences, approximately 22% of which are singletons. Source material: axillary lymph node tissue. Every receptor here comes from a female donor with breast cancer. Some clones in this sample may be carry-over from other donors' samples. Both conserved end residues are part of each CDR3. The D gene is left open where the match is weak. A clone size is listed for some rows: how often the clone was seen (once, few, many), or a class if it is expanded.

V gene: TRBV11-2; J gene: TRBJ2-1; D gene: TRBD2; clone size: many; CDR3 protein: CASSLDAGGPNEQFF
V gene: TRBV7-3; J gene: TRBJ1-1; D gene: TRBD1; clone size: -; CDR3 protein: CASSLDGTGGTEAFF
V gene: TRBV7-9; J gene: TRBJ1-4; D gene: -; clone size: many; CDR3 protein: CASSQRGGGAEKLFF
V gene: TRBV12-3/TRBV12-4; J gene: TRBJ2-7; D gene: -; clone size: many; CDR3 protein: CASSLEAGSYEQYF
V gene: TRBV20-1; J gene: TRBJ2-1; D gene: TRBD2; clone size: few; CDR3 protein: CSARAPSGGARNEQFF
V gene: TRBV3-1; J gene: TRBJ1-5; D gene: -; clone size: few; CDR3 protein: CASSPGGRFEPQHF
V gene: TRBV4-1; J gene: TRBJ1-4; D gene: -; clone size: many; CDR3 protein: CASSQGGEWNEKLFF
V gene: TRBV20-1; J gene: TRBJ1-6; D gene: TRBD1; clone size: -; CDR3 protein: CAPAGTVVSPLHF
V gene: TRBV6-5; J gene: TRBJ2-3; D gene: TRBD2; clone size: many; CDR3 protein: CASSLTLAGRGYF
V gene: TRBV7-2; J gene: TRBJ2-6; D gene: TRBD2; clone size: -; CDR3 protein: CASSRGGTGANVLTF
V gene: TRBV27; J gene: TRBJ2-3; D gene: -; clone size: many; CDR3 protein: CASSSLQGTDTQYF
V gene: TRBV20-1; J gene: TRBJ2-5; D gene: TRBD1; clone size: many; CDR3 protein: CSATSTGVWAQETQYF
V gene: TRBV3-1; J gene: TRBJ1-2; D gene: -; clone size: many; CDR3 protein: CASSQGQIGYTF
V gene: TRBV11-2; J gene: TRBJ2-5; D gene: -; clone size: many; CDR3 protein: CASSLERLSETQYF
V gene: TRBV7-6; J gene: TRBJ1-2; D gene: -; clone size: many; CDR3 protein: CASSPSGGGTGYTF
V gene: TRBV27; J gene: TRBJ2-1; D gene: -; clone size: -; CDR3 protein: CASSSPVEQFF
V gene: TRBV3-1; J gene: TRBJ2-2; D gene: TRBD1; clone size: -; CDR3 protein: CASGTGIRFSGELFF
V gene: TRBV20-1; J gene: TRBJ2-7; D gene: -; clone size: many; CDR3 protein: CSANSLASYEQYF
V gene: TRBV7-9; J gene: TRBJ2-1; D gene: TRBD1; clone size: many; CDR3 protein: CASSLFRGSSYNEQFF
V gene: TRBV7-2; J gene: TRBJ2-1; D gene: TRBD2; clone size: many; CDR3 protein: CASSFWTSGSNEQFF
V gene: TRBV10-3; J gene: TRBJ2-3; D gene: -; clone size: many; CDR3 protein: CAISEWGGGANEDTQYF
V gene: TRBV6-1; J gene: TRBJ2-1; D gene: -; clone size: many; CDR3 protein: CASSPRPTPTGNEQFF
V gene: TRBV5-1; J gene: TRBJ2-3; D gene: -; clone size: few; CDR3 protein: CASSLASRMTNTDTQYF
V gene: TRBV28; J gene: TRBJ2-7; D gene: TRBD1; clone size: -; CDR3 protein: CASTLDRVAYEQYF
V gene: TRBV7-3; J gene: TRBJ2-5; D gene: TRBD1; clone size: many; CDR3 protein: CASSPAGQGTQYF
V gene: TRBV4-2; J gene: TRBJ1-3; D gene: TRBD1; clone size: many; CDR3 protein: CASSQEGGQAGNTIYF
V gene: TRBV3-1; J gene: TRBJ2-3; D gene: -; clone size: many; CDR3 protein: CASSQGGSDTQYF
V gene: TRBV10-3; J gene: TRBJ1-3; D gene: TRBD1; clone size: many; CDR3 protein: CATLDRGHVGNTIYF
V gene: TRBV5-6; J gene: TRBJ2-3; D gene: -; clone size: few; CDR3 protein: CASSLSGLSTDTQYF
V gene: TRBV6-2/TRBV6-3; J gene: TRBJ2-7; D gene: -; clone size: many; CDR3 protein: CASSQGHFEQYF
V gene: TRBV7-8; J gene: TRBJ1-2; D gene: TRBD1; clone size: -; CDR3 protein: CASSPDRAQGYTF
V gene: TRBV3-1; J gene: TRBJ2-7; D gene: -; clone size: many; CDR3 protein: CASSQGTGRGEQYF
V gene: TRBV20-1; J gene: TRBJ2-5; D gene: -; clone size: many; CDR3 protein: CSAPKGVGGQETQYF
V gene: TRBV20-1; J gene: TRBJ1-6; D gene: TRBD1; clone size: many; CDR3 protein: CSARAPTGRNSPLHF
V gene: TRBV7-8; J gene: TRBJ2-7; D gene: -; clone size: many; CDR3 protein: CASNLQGGTAEQYF
V gene: TRBV2; J gene: TRBJ1-4; D gene: TRBD1; clone size: many; CDR3 protein: CASKETGRFEKLFF
V gene: TRBV7-9; J gene: TRBJ1-1; D gene: TRBD1; clone size: -; CDR3 protein: CASSLSFQGATEAFF
V gene: TRBV2; J gene: TRBJ1-2; D gene: -; clone size: once; CDR3 protein: CASSLRGVQSYTF
V gene: TRBV12-3/TRBV12-4; J gene: TRBJ2-1; D gene: -; clone size: many; CDR3 protein: CASSPQAYNEQFF
V gene: TRBV16; J gene: TRBJ2-1; D gene: -; clone size: many; CDR3 protein: CASSQRSIGEQFF
V gene: TRBV6-1; J gene: TRBJ2-7; D gene: -; clone size: -; CDR3 protein: CASRLDLAAIYEQYF
V gene: TRBV16; J gene: TRBJ1-1; D gene: -; clone size: -; CDR3 protein: CASSQFVTGQAFF
V gene: TRBV7-9; J gene: TRBJ2-7; D gene: TRBD1; clone size: many; CDR3 protein: CASSSNRDRVYEQYF
V gene: TRBV11-2; J gene: TRBJ1-6; D gene: -; clone size: many; CDR3 protein: CASSPGSIGNSPLHF
V gene: TRBV10-3; J gene: TRBJ1-2; D gene: TRBD1; clone size: many; CDR3 protein: CAISEWDRVNYGYTF
V gene: TRBV10-3; J gene: TRBJ1-2; D gene: -; clone size: many; CDR3 protein: CAIGFGPQDYGYTF
V gene: TRBV28; J gene: TRBJ1-2; D gene: -; clone size: few; CDR3 protein: CASSFWSSYTF
V gene: TRBV20-1; J gene: TRBJ1-6; D gene: -; clone size: many; CDR3 protein: CSARERTRDYNSPLHF
V gene: TRBV20-1; J gene: TRBJ2-1; D gene: TRBD2; clone size: many; CDR3 protein: CSARDKAGGPYSEQFF
V gene: TRBV13; J gene: TRBJ2-3; D gene: -; clone size: -; CDR3 protein: CASSLLDRTDTQYF
V gene: TRBV6-2/TRBV6-3; J gene: TRBJ1-2; D gene: -; clone size: many; CDR3 protein: CASAETGRNYGYTF
V gene: TRBV5-4; J gene: TRBJ2-7; D gene: TRBD1; clone size: many; CDR3 protein: CASSLAGGGYEQYF
V gene: TRBV20-1; J gene: TRBJ1-2; D gene: -; clone size: many; CDR3 protein: CSASMGNYGYTF
V gene: TRBV28; J gene: TRBJ1-4; D gene: TRBD1; clone size: few; CDR3 protein: CASSPSRTGVREKLFF
V gene: TRBV20-1; J gene: TRBJ2-3; D gene: -; clone size: many; CDR3 protein: CSVPGHPSTDTQYF
V gene: TRBV9; J gene: TRBJ2-7; D gene: TRBD1; clone size: once; CDR3 protein: CASSVEAGGTYEQYF
V gene: TRBV7-6; J gene: TRBJ1-2; D gene: -; clone size: once; CDR3 protein: CASSLVAGVDGYTF
V gene: TRBV7-9; J gene: TRBJ2-3; D gene: TRBD1; clone size: many; CDR3 protein: CASSPFRGQASSTDTQYF
V gene: TRBV7-2; J gene: TRBJ2-4; D gene: -; clone size: -; CDR3 protein: CASSLRGGRAKNIQYF
V gene: TRBV27; J gene: TRBJ1-5; D gene: TRBD1; clone size: few; CDR3 protein: CASSLSARGLMPQHF